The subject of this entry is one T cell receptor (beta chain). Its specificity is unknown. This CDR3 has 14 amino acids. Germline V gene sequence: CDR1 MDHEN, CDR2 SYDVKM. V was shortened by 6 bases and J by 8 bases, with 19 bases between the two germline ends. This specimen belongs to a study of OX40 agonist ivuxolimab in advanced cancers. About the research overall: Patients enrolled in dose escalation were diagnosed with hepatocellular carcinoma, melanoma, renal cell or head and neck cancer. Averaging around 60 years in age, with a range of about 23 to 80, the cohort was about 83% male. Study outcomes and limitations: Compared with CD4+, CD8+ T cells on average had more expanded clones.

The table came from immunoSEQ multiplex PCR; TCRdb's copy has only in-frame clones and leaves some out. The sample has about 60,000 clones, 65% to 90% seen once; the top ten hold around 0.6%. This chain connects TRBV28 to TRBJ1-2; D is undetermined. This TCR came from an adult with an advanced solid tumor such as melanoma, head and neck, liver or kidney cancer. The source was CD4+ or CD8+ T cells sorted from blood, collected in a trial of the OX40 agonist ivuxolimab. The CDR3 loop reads CASSPSGSGGGYTF. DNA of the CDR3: TGTGCCAGCAGCCCTAGCGGGTCGGGCGGGGGCTACACCTTC.